This is a list of T cell receptor beta chains from one sample in a study of T cell clonotyping in hematopoietic cell transplantation. Sequenced by immunoSEQ multiplex PCR; TCRdb stores in-frame clones only, minus some. The data hold some 18,000 clones, with roughly 86% observed a single time. The source was peripheral blood mononuclear cells, collected before stem cell transplant. The receptor source for this set is a man in his fifties or sixties with acute myeloid leukemia. Some clones in this sample may be carry-over from other donors' samples. Both conserved end residues are part of each CDR3. A D gene is named only where the DNA matches it firmly. Not all rows give a size; the values are once, few, many and, for expanded clones, a class.

.	TRBV5-6	.	TRBJ2-7	TGTGCCAGCAGCTGGGACACCTCCTACGAGCAGTACTTC	CASSWDTSYEQYF
TRBD1	TRBV9	once	TRBJ1-3	TGTGCCAGCAGCGTCCTCGGGACAGCTGGAAACACCATATATTTT	CASSVLGTAGNTIYF
.	TRBV5-1	.	TRBJ1-1	TGCGCCAGCAGGCGGGACACCAACACTGAAGCTTTCTTT	CASRRDTNTEAFF
TRBD1	TRBV28	once	TRBJ1-2	TGTGCCAGCATAGGGACAGGGTTCGGCGAGGGCTACACCTTC	CASIGTGFGEGYTF
.	TRBV5-6	.	TRBJ2-7	TGTGCCAGCAGCTCAAAGGAGAGGGAAGCCGAGCAGTACTTC	CASSSKEREAEQYF
.	TRBV6-4	.	TRBJ1-1	TGTGCCAGCAGCCCTGAGGAGGGCACTGAAGCTTTCTTT	CASSPEEGTEAFF
TRBD1	TRBV11-1	.	TRBJ2-6	TGTGCCAGCAGCAGACAGGGCTCTGGGGCCAACGTCCTGACTTTC	CASSRQGSGANVLTF
.	TRBV6-6	.	TRBJ2-7	TGTGCCAGCAGTTACTCTACTGTGGGGGCGGGGGAGCAGTACTTC	CASSYSTVGAGEQYF
.	TRBV7-9	.	TRBJ2-7	TGTGCCAGCAGCCCCGAAATTAGCTCCTACGAGCAGTACTTC	CASSPEISSYEQYF
.	TRBV28	once	TRBJ1-1	TGTGCCAGCGGGGAACAGGAGAACACTGAAGCTTTCTTT	CASGEQENTEAFF
.	TRBV25-1	.	TRBJ2-3	TGTGCCAGCACCACCTACCCTGTTATGGTTTCGGCAGATACGCAGTATTTT	CASTTYPVMVSADTQYF
.	TRBV7-6	.	TRBJ2-1	TGTGCCAGCAGCTTAGAACAGCGTTACTCCTACAATGAGCAGTTCTTC	CASSLEQRYSYNEQFF
TRBD1	TRBV7-9	.	TRBJ2-5	TGTGCCAGCAGCTGGGGACAGGGGCAAGAGACCCAGTACTTC	CASSWGQGQETQYF
.	TRBV6-6	.	TRBJ2-3	TGTGCCAGTTGGCTATGGGGGGATAGCACAGATACGCAGTATTTT	CASWLWGDSTDTQYF
.	TRBV9	few	TRBJ1-1	TGTGCCAGCAGCGTGAGCCGGTTGAACACTGAAGCTTTCTTT	CASSVSRLNTEAFF
.	TRBV11-3	.	TRBJ1-5	TGTGCCAGCAGCTTAGATCTGTGGGGGGTAGGGCAGCCCCAGCATTTT	CASSLDLWGVGQPQHF
.	TRBV15	.	TRBJ2-7	TGTGCCACCAGCAGAGTAGGCTCCCAGGGCGAGCAGTACTTC	CATSRVGSQGEQYF
.	TRBV2	few	TRBJ1-2	TGTGCCAGCAGTGAATTGGCGTGGGGTGGCTACACCTTC	CASSELAWGGYTF
TRBD1	TRBV2	.	TRBJ2-6	TGTGCCAGCAGTCTGAGGGACAGGAGCTGTTTC	CASSLRDRSCF
TRBD1	TRBV15	.	TRBJ2-5	TGTGCCACCAGCAGAGGGGAACCCGGGACAGAGGCCCGGGAGACCCAGTACTTC	CATSRGEPGTEARETQYF
.	TRBV7-6	.	TRBJ2-3	TGTGCCAGCAGCTTCACAGATACGCAGTATTTT	CASSFTDTQYF
TRBD2	TRBV11-2	.	TRBJ2-5	TGTGCCAGCAGCTTCGCGGGGGGAGCCCAAGAGACCCAGTACTTC	CASSFAGGAQETQYF
TRBD1	TRBV16	.	TRBJ1-5	TGTGCCAGCAGCCCAGGACAGGGATCGAAGGCCCAGCATTTT	CASSPGQGSKAQHF
.	TRBV6-5	.	TRBJ1-2	TGTGCCAGCAGTAACGGGCAGAATTATGGCTACACCTTC	CASSNGQNYGYTF
.	TRBV28	.	TRBJ1-2	TGTGCCAGCAGTTTGGCTACTTATGGCTACACCTTC	CASSLATYGYTF
.	TRBV28	.	TRBJ1-5	TGTGCCAGCAGTTTGGGCCATAGCAATCAGCCCCAGCATTTT	CASSLGHSNQPQHF
.	TRBV11-2	once	TRBJ2-2	TGTGCCAGCAGCTTCCAGTACACCGGGGAGCTGTTTTTT	CASSFQYTGELFF
TRBD1	TRBV7-9	.	TRBJ2-1	TGTGCCAGCAGCTACCGACAGGGGGCTAGGGATGAGCAGTTCTTC	CASSYRQGARDEQFF
.	TRBV7-9	once	TRBJ1-2	TGTGCCAGCAGCTTAGTAGTCTATGGCTACACCTTC	CASSLVVYGYTF
.	TRBV27	.	TRBJ1-1	TGTGCCAGCAGTTTCAAGGGCCGCGGTCTCTCGAAGACTGAAGCTTTCTTT	CASSFKGRGLSKTEAFF
TRBD1	TRBV2	.	TRBJ1-5	TGTGCCAGCAGCCGGACAGGGAGCAATCAGCCCCAGCATTTT	CASSRTGSNQPQHF
.	TRBV19	.	TRBJ2-1	TGTGCCAGTACCCCAGGTGCGGGGGCGGGTAATGAGCAGTTCTTC	CASTPGAGAGNEQFF
TRBD1	TRBV5-1	.	TRBJ2-5	TGCGCCAGCAGCGGGGGACAGGGACCGGAGACCCAGTACTTC	CASSGGQGPETQYF
.	TRBV6-1	.	TRBJ2-2	TGTGCCAGCAGTGAATTCGAACGGGGAGCGTTCACCGGGGAGCTGTTTTTT	CASSEFERGAFTGELFF
.	TRBV7-8	.	TRBJ1-4	TGTGCCAGCAGCTTAGTTCCAGGAGCCAATGAAAAACTGTTTTTT	CASSLVPGANEKLFF
.	TRBV29-1	few	TRBJ2-1	TGCAGCGTTGAACTGGGGTCAAATGAGCAGTTCTTC	CSVELGSNEQFF
TRBD1	TRBV30	.	TRBJ1-5	TGTGCCTGGAGTGGACCGGGACAGGGGGCGAATCAGCCCCAGCATTTT	CAWSGPGQGANQPQHF